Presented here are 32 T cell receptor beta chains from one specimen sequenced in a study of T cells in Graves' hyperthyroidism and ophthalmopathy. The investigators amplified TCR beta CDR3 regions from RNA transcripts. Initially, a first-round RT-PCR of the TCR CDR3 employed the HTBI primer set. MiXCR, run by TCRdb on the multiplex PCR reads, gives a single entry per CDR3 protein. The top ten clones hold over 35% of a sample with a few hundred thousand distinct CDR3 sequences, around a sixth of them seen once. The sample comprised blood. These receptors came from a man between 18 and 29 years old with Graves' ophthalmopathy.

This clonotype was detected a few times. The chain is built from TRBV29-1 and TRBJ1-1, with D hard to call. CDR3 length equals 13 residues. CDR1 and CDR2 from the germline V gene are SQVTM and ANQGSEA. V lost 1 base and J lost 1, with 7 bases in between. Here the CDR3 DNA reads TGCAGCGTTGAAGGTATGTCGAACACTGAAGCTTTCTTT. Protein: CSVEGMSNTEAFF. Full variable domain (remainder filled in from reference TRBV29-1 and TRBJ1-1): SAVISQKPSRDICQRGTSLTIQCQVDSQVTMMFWYRQQPGQSLTLIATANQGSEATYESGFVIDKFPISRPNLTFSTLTVSNMSPEDSSIYLCSVEGMSNTEAFFGQGTRLTVV.

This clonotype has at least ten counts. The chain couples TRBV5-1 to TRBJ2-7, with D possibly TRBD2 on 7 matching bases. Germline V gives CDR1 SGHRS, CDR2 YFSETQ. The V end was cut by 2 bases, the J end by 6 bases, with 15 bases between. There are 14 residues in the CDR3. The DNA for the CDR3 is TGCGCCAGCAGCTTCTCGGGGGGCCCAGGCGAGCAGTACTTC. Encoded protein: CASSFSGGPGEQYF.

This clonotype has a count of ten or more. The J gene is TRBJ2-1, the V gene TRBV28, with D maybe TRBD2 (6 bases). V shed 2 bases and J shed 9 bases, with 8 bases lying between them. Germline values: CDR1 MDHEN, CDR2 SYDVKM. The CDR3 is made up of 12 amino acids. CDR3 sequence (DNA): TGTGCCAGCAGTTTAGGAGGGGCTGAGCAGTTCTTC. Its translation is CASSLGGAEQFF.

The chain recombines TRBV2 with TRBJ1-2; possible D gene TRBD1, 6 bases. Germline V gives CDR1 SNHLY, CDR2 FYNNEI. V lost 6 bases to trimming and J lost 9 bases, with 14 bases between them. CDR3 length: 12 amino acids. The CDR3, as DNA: TGTGCCAGCAGGGGTACAGGGATCCGCTACACCTTC. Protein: CASRGTGIRYTF.

The CDR3 sequence: CASSSNSLAGGLQETQYF. In DNA form, the CDR3 reads TGTGCCAGCAGCTCCAACTCCCTAGCGGGGGGGTTACAAGAGACCCAGTACTTC. The gene calls are TRBV11-3 and TRBJ2-5; TRBD2 agrees at 12 bases. The ends lost 4 bases at V and 2 bases at J; junction bases unmatched: 11. From germline, CDR1 is SGHNT and CDR2 YENEEA. The CDR3 is made up of 18 amino acids.

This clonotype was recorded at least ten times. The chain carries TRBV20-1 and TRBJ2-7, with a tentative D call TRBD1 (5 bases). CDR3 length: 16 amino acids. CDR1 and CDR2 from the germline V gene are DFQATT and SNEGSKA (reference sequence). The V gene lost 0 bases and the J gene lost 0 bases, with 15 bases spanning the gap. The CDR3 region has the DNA TGCAGTGCTAGAGATTATTGGCAGACAGCCTCCTACGAGCAGTACTTC. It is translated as CSARDYWQTASYEQYF.

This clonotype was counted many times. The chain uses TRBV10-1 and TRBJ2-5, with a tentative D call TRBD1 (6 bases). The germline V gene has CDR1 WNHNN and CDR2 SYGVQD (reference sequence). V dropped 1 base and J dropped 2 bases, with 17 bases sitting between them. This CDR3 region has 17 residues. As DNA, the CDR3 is TGCGCCAGCAGTGAGTTCTCCCGGGACATCAAACAAGAGACCCAGTACTTC. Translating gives CASSEFSRDIKQETQYF.

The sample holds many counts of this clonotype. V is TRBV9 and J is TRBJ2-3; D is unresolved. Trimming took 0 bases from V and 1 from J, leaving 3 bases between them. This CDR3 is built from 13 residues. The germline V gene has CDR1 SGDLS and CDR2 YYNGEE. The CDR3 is CASSVGGTDTQYF. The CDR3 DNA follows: TGTGCCAGCAGCGTAGGTGGCACAGATACGCAGTATTTT.

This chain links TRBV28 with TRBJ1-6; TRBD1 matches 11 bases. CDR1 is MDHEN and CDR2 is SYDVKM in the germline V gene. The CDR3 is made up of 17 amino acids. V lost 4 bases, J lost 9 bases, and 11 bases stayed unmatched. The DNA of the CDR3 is TGTGCCAGCAGTTCGGGACAGGGGGTATCGCTTAGTTCACCCCTCCACTTT. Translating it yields CASSSGQGVSLSSPLHF.

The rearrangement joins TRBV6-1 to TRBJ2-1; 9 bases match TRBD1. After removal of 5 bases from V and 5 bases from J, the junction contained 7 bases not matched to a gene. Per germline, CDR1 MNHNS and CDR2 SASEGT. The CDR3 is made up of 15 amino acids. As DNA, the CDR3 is TGTGCCAGCAGTTATACGGGACAGGGTGACAATGAGCAGTTCTTC. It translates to CASSYTGQGDNEQFF.

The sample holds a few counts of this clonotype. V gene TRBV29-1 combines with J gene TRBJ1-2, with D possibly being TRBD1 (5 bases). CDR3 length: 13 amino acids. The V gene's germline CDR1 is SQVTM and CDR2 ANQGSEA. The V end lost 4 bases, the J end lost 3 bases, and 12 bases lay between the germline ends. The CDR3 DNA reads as TGCAGCGTTGGAGGGGTTAAGGACTATGGCTACACCTTC. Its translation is CSVGGVKDYGYTF.

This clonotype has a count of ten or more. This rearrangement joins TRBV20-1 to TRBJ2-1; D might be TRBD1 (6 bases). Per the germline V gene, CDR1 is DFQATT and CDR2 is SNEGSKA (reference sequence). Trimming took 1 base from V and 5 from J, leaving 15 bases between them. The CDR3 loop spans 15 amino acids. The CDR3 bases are TGCAGTGCTAGAGTCCCCGAAAACAGGGACAATGAGCAGTTCTTC. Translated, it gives CSARVPENRDNEQFF.

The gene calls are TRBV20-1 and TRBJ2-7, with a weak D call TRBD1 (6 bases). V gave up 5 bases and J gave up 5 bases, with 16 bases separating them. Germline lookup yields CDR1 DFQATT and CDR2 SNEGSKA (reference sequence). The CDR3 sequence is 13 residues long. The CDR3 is CSASPGEFHEQYF. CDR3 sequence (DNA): TGCAGTGCTTCGCCAGGGGAGTTCCACGAGCAGTACTTC.

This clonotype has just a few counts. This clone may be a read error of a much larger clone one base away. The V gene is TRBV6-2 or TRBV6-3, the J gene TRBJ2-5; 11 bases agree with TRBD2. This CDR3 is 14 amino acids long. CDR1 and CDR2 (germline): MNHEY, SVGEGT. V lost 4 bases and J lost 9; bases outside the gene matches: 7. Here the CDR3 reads CASSSGLAVEAQYF. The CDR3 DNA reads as TGTGCCAGCAGTTCGGGACTAGCGGTTGAGGCCCAGTACTTC.

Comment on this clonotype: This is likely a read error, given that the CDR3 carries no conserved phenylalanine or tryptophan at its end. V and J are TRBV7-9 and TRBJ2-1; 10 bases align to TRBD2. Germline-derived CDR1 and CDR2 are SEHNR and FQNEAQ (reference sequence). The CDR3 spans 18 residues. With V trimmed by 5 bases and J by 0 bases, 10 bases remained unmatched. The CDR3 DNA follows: TGTGCCAGCAGCGGGGCAGCGGGGGGGCTGAGCTCCTACAATGAGCAGTTCCTC. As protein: CASSGAAGGLSSYNEQFL.

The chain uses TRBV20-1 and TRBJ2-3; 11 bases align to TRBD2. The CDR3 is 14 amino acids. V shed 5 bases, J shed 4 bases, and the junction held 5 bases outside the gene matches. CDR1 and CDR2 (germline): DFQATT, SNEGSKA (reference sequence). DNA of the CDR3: TGCAGTGCTTCCTCGACTAGCGGGGCAGATACGCAGTATTTT. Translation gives CSASSTSGADTQYF.

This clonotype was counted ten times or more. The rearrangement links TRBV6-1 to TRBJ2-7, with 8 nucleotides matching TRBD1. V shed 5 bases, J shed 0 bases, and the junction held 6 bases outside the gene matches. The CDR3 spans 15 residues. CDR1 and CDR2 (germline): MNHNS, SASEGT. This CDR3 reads CASSYRGQDSYEQYF. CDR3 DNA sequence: TGTGCCAGCAGTTATAGGGGACAGGACTCCTACGAGCAGTACTTC.

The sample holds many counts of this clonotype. The CDR3 sequence: CTLTPVFADTQYF. CDR3 nucleotides: TGCACTCTGACTCCCGTATTCGCAGATACGCAGTATTTT. This chain links TRBV20-1 with TRBJ2-3; D is unclear. The CDR3 runs to 13 residues. CDR1 is DFQATT and CDR2 is SNEGSKA in the germline V gene (reference sequence).

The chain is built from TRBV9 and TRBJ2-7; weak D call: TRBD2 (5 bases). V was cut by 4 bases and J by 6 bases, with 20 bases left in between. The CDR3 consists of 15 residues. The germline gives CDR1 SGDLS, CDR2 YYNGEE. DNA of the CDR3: TGTGCCAGCAGCCCCAGGAGGACGGAAATGTCCGAGCAGTACTTC. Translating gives CASSPRRTEMSEQYF.

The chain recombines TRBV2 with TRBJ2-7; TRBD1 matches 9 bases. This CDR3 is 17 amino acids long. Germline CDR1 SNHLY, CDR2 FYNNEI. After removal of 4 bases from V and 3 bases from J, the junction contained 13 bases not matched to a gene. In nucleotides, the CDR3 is TGTGCCAGCAGTGTTAGCCAGTTTGAGACAGGGGGCTACGAGCAGTACTTC. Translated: CASSVSQFETGGYEQYF.

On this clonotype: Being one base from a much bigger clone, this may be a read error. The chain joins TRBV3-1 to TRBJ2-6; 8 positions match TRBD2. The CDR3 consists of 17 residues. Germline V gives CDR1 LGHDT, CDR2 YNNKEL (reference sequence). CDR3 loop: CASSPAGALSGANILTF. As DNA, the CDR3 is TGTGCCAGCAGCCCAGCGGGGGCGCTCTCTGGGGCCAACATCCTGACTTTC.

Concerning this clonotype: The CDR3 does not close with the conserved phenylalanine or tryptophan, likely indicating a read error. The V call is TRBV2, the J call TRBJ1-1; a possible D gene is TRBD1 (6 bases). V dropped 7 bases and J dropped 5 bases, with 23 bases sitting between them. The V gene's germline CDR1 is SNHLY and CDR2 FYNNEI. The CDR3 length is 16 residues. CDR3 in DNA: TGTGCCAGCATGACCTGGGGGGGGGGCTGGGTAACTGAAGCTTTCCTT. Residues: CASMTWGGGWVTEAFL.

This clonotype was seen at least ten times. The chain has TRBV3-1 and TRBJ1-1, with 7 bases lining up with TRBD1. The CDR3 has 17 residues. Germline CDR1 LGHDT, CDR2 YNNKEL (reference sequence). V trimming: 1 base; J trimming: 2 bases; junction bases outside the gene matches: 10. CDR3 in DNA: TGTGCCAGCAGCCAAGCTTCCGGGACAGTCCTCAACACTGAAGCTTTCTTT. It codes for CASSQASGTVLNTEAFF.

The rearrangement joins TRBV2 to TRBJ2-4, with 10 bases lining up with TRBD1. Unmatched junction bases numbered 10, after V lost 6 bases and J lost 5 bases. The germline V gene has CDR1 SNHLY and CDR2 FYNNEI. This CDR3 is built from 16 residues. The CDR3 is CASSAHRDRGQNIQYF. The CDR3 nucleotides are TGTGCCAGCAGCGCCCACCGGGACAGGGGCCAAAACATTCAGTACTTC.

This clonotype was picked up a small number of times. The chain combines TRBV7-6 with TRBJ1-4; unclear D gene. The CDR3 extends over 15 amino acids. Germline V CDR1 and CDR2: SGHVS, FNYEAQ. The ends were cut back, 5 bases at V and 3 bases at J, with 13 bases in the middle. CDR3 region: CASSPDGLANEKLFF. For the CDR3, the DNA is TGTGCCAGCAGCCCAGACGGCCTTGCTAATGAAAAACTGTTTTTT.

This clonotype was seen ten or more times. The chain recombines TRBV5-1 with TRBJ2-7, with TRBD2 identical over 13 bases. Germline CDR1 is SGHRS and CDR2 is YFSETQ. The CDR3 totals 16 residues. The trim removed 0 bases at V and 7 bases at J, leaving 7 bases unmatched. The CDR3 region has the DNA TGCGCCAGCAGCTTGGTACTAGCGGGGGGGTATGAAGAGCAGTACTTC. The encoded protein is CASSLVLAGGYEEQYF.

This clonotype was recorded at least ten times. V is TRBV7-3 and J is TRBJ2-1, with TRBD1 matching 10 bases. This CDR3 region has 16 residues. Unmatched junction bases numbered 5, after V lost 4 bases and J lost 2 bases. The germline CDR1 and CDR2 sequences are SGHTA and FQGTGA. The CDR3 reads CASSSTGTGAYNEQFF. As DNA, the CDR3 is TGTGCCAGCAGCTCGACCGGGACAGGGGCCTACAATGAGCAGTTCTTC. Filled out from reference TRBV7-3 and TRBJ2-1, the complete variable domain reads GAGVSQTPSNKVTEKGKYVELRCDPISGHTALYWYRQSLGQGPEFLIYFQGTGAADDSGLPNDRFFAVRPEGSVSTLKIQRTERGDSAVYLCASSSTGTGAYNEQFFGPGTRLTVL.

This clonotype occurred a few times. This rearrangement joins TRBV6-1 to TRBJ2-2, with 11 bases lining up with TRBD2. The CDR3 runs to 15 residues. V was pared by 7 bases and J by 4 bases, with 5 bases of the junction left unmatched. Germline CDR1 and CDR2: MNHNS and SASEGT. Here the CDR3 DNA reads TGTGCCAGCACTGCTAGCGGGAGGAGCACCGGGGAGCTGTTTTTT. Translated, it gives CASTASGRSTGELFF.

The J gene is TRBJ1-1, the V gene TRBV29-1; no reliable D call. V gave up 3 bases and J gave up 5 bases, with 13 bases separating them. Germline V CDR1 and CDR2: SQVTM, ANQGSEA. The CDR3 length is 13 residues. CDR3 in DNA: TGCAGCGTTGACGTTTTTGGGCAAACTGAAGCTTTCTTT. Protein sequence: CSVDVFGQTEAFF. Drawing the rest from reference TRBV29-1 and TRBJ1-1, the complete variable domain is SAVISQKPSRDICQRGTSLTIQCQVDSQVTMMFWYRQQPGQSLTLIATANQGSEATYESGFVIDKFPISRPNLTFSTLTVSNMSPEDSSIYLCSVDVFGQTEAFFGQGTRLTVV.

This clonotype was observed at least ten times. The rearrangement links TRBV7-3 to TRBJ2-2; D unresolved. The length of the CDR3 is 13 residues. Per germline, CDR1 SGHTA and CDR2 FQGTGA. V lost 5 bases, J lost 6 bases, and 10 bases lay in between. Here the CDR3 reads CASSAPGAGELFF. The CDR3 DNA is TGTGCCAGCAGCGCGCCGGGTGCCGGGGAGCTGTTTTTT.

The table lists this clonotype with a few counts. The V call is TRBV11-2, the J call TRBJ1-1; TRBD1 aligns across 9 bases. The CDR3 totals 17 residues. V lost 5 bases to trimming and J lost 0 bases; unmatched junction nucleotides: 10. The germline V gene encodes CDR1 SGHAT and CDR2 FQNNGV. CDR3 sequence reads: CASSLPTGQGLNTEAFF. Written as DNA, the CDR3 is TGTGCCAGCAGCCTACCGACGGGACAGGGTCTGAACACTGAAGCTTTCTTT.

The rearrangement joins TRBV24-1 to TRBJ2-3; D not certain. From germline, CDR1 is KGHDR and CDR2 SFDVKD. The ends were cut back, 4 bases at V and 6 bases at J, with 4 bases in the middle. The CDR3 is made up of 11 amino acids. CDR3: CATSEWDTQYF. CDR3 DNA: TGTGCCACCAGTGAATGGGATACGCAGTATTTT.